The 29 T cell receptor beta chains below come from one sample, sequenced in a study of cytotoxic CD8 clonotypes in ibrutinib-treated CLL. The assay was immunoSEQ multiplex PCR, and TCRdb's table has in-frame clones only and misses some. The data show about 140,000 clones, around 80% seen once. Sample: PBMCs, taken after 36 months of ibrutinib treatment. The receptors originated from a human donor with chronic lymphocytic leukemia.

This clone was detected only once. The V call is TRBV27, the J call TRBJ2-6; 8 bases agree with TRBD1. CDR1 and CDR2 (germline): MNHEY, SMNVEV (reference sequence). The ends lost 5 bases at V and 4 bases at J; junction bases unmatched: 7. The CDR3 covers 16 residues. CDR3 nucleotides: TGTGCCAGCAGTCGGCAGGGGGCTAGGGGGGCCAACGTCCTGACTTTC. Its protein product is CASSRQGARGANVLTF. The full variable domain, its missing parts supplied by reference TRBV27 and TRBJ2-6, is EAQVTQNPRYLITVTGKKLTVTCSQNMNHEYMSWYRQDPGLGLRQIYYSMNVEVTDKGDVPEGYKVSRKEKRNFPLILESPSPNQTSLYFCASSRQGARGANVLTFGAGSRLTVL.

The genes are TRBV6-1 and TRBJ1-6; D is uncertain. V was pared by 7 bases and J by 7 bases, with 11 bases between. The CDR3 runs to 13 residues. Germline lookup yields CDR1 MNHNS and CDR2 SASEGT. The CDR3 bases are TGTGCCAGCATCCAAGTGGGGAATTCACCCCTCCACTTT. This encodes CASIQVGNSPLHF.

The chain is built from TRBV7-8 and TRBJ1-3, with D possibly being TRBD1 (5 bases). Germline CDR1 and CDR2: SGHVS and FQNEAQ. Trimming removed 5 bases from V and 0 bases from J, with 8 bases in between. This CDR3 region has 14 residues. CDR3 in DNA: TGTGCCAGCAGCCCAGGGAGCTCTGGAAACACCATATATTTT. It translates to CASSPGSSGNTIYF.

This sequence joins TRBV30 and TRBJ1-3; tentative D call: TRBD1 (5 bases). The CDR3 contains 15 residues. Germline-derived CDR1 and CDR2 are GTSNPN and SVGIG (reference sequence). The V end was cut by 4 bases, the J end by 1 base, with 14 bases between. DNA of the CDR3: TGTGCCTGGAACCAATGGGGGTTTTCTGGAAACACCATATATTTT. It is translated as CAWNQWGFSGNTIYF. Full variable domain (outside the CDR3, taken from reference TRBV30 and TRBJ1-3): SQTIHQWPATLVQPVGSPLSLECTVEGTSNPNLYWYRQAAGRGLQLLFYSVGIGQISSEVPQNLSASRPQDRQFILSSKKLLLSDSGFYLCAWNQWGFSGNTIYFGEGSWLTVV.

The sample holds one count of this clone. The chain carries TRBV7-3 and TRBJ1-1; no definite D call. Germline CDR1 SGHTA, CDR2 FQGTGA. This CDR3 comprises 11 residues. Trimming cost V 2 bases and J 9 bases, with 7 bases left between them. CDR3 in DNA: TGTGCCAGCAGCTTAGCCAGTAAAGCTTTCTTT. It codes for CASSLASKAFF.

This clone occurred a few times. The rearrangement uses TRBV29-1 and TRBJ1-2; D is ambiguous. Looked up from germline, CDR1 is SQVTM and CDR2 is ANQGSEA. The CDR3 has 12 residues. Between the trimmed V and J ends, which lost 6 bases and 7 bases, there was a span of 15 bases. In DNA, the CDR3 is TGCAGCGTGGCCGGGTCTACTATTGGCTACACCTTC. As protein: CSVAGSTIGYTF.

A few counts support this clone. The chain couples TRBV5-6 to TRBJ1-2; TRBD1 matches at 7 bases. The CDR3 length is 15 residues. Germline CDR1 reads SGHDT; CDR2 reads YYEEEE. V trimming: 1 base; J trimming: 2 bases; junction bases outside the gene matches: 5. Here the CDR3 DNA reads TGTGCCAGCAGCTTGACGGACAGGCCGAACTATGGCTACACCTTC. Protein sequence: CASSLTDRPNYGYTF.

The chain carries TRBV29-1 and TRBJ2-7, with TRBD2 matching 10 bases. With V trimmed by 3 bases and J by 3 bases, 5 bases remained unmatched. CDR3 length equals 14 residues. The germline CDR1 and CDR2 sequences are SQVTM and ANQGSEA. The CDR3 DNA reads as TGCAGCGTTGAGTTAGCGGGAGGAGGCTACGAGCAGTACTTC. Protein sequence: CSVELAGGGYEQYF.

This chain's CDR3 is CASSPLAPGTALHEQFF. CDR3 in DNA: TGTGCCAGCTCACCTCTCGCCCCCGGGACAGCTCTCCATGAGCAGTTCTTC. The chain links TRBV18 to TRBJ2-1, with 7 bases identical to TRBD1. This CDR3 spans 17 amino acids. J lost 8 bases, V lost 3 bases, and 16 bases had no gene match. CDR1 KGHSH and CDR2 LQKENI come from the germline V gene.

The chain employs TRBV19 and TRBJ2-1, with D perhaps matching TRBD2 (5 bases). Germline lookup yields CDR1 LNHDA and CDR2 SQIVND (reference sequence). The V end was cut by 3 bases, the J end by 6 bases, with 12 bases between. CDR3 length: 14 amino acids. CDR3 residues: CASSIRGSPNEQFF. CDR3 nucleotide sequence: TGTGCCAGTAGTATCCGGGGTTCCCCCAATGAGCAGTTCTTC.

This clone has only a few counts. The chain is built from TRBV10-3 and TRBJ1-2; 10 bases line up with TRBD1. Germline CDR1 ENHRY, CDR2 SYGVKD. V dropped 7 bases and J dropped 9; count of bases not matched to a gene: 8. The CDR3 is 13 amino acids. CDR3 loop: CAITGLGQGSYTF. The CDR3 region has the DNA TGTGCCATCACAGGGTTGGGACAGGGGAGCTACACCTTC.

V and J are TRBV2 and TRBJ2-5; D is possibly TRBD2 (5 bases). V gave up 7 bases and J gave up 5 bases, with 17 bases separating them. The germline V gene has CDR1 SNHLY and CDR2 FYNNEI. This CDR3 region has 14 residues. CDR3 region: CASNGLVIWETQYF. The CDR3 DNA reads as TGTGCCAGCAACGGACTGGTGATCTGGGAGACCCAGTACTTC.

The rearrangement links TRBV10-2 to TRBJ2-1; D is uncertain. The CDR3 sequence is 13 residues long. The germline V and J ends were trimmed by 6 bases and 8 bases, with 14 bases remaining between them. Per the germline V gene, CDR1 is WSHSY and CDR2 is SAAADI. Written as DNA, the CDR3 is TGCGCCAGCAGGTTAGGCGGTGGGGATGAGCAGTTCTTC. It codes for CASRLGGGDEQFF.

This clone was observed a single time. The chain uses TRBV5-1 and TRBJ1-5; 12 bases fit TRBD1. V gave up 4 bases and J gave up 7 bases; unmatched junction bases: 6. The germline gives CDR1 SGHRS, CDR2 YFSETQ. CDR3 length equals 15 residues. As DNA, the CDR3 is TGCGCCAGCAGCCTGGACGGGACAGGGGGCCAGCCCCAGCATTTT. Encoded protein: CASSLDGTGGQPQHF.

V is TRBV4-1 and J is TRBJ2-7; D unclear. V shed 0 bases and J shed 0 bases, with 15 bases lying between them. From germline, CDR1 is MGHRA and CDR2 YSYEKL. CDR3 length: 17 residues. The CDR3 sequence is CASSQDVGTRPSYEQYF. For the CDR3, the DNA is TGCGCCAGCAGCCAAGATGTCGGTACCCGTCCCTCCTACGAGCAGTACTTC.

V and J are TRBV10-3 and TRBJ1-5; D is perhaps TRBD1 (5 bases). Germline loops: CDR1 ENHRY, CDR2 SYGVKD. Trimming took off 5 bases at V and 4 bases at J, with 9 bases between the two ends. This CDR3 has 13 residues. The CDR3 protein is CAISMDTNQPQHF. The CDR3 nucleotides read TGTGCCATCAGTATGGACACTAATCAGCCCCAGCATTTT.

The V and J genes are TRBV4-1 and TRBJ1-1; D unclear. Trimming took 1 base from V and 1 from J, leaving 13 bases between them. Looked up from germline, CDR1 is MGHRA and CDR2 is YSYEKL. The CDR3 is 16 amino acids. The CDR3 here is CASSQGLGRWNTEAFF. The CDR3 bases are TGCGCCAGCAGCCAAGGGTTGGGCCGGTGGAACACTGAAGCTTTCTTT.

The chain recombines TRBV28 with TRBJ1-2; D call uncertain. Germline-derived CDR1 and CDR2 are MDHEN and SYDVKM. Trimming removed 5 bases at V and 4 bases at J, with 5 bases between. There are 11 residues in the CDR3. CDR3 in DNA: TGTGCCAGCAGTGAGAGCTATGGCTACACCTTC. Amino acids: CASSESYGYTF.

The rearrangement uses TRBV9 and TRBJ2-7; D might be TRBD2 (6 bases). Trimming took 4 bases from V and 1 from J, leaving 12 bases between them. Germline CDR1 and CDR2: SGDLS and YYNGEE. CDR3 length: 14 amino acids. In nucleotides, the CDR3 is TGTGCCAGCAGCCCTAGTGCGGGGTCCTACGAGCAGTACTTC. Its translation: CASSPSAGSYEQYF.

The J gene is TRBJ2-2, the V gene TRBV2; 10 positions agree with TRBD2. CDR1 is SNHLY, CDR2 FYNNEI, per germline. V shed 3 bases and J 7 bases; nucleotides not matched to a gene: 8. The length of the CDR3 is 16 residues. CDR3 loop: CASSEASGRYDGELFF. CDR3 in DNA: TGTGCCAGCAGTGAGGCTAGCGGGAGATATGACGGGGAGCTGTTTTTT.

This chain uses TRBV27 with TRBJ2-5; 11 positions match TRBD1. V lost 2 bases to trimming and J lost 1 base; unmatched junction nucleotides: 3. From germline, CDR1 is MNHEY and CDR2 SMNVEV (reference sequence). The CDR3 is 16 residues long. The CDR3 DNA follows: TGTGCCAGCAGTTTAACCGGGACAGGGGGCCAAGAGACCCAGTACTTC. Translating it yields CASSLTGTGGQETQYF.

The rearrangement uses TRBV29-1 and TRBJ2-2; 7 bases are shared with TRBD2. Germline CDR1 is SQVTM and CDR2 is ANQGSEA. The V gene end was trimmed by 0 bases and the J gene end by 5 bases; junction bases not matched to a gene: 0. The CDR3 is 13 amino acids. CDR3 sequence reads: CSVEDGGTGELFF. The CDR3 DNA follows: TGCAGCGTTGAAGACGGGGGGACCGGGGAGCTGTTTTTT.

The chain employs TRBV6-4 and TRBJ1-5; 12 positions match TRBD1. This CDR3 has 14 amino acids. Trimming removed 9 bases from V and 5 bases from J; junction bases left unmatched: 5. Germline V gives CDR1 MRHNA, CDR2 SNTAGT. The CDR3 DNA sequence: TGTGCCAGAAGGGACAGGGGGCTCGATCAGCCCCAGCATTTT. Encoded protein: CARRDRGLDQPQHF.

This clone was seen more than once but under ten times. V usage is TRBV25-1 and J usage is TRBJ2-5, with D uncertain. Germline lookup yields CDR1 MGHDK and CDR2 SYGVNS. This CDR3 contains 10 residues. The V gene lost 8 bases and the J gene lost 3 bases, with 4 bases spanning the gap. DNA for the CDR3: TGTGCCAGCGAGGAAGAGACCCAGTACTTC. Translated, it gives CASEEETQYF.

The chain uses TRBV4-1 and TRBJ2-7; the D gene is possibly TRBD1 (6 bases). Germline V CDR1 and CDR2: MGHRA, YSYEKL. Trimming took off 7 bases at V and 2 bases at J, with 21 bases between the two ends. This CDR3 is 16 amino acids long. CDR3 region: CASTLRNTGHPYEQYF. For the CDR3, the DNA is TGCGCCAGCACCCTAAGAAATACGGGACACCCCTACGAGCAGTACTTC.

CDR3 region: CASSDSGTGAYSNYGYTF. The CDR3, as DNA: TGCGCCAGCAGTGATTCCGGGACAGGGGCCTATTCCAACTATGGCTACACCTTC. V usage is TRBV10-1 and J usage is TRBJ1-2; 10 positions match TRBD1. V dropped 3 bases and J dropped 2; count of bases not matched to a gene: 12. The CDR3 covers 18 residues. Germline CDR1 is WNHNN and CDR2 is SYGVQD (reference sequence).

DNA of the CDR3: TGTGCCAGCAGCTTACTCTACAGGGATTCCCGAAACACCATATATTTT. As protein: CASSLLYRDSRNTIYF. The chain employs TRBV7-9 and TRBJ1-3; D is possibly TRBD1 (6 bases). This CDR3 region has 16 residues. V gave up 2 bases and J gave up 5 bases, with 16 bases separating them. The germline V gene encodes CDR1 SEHNR and CDR2 FQNEAQ (reference sequence). The entire variable domain, with the rest obtained from reference TRBV7-9 and TRBJ1-3, is as follows: DTGVSQNPRHKITKRGQNVTFRCDPISEHNRLYWYRQTLGQGPEFLTYFQNEAQLEKSRLLSDRFSAERPKGSFSTLEIQRTEQGDSAMYLCASSLLYRDSRNTIYFGEGSWLTVV.

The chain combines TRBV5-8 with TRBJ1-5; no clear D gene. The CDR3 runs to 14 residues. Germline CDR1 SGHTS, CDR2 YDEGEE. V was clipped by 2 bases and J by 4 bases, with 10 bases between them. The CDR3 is CASSFRMWNQPQHF. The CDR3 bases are TGTGCCAGCAGCTTCCGCATGTGGAATCAGCCCCAGCATTTT.

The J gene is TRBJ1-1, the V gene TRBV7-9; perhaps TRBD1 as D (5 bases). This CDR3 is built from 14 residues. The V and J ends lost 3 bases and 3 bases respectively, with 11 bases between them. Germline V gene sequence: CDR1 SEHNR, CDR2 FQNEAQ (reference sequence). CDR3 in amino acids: CASSFTGGYTEAFF. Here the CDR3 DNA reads TGTGCCAGCAGCTTCACAGGCGGGTACACTGAAGCTTTCTTT.